The present TCR beta chain was sequenced within a study of T cell repertoires in cytomegalovirus infection. Study results and limitations: Carriers of CMV plus the relevant HLA were identified by cumulative public TCR beta family frequency.

Each CDR3 protein is one row after TCRdb ran MiXCR on the reads. This table has about 130,000 distinct CDR3 sequences, 20% to 30% appearing once. This clonotype was recorded only once. What it binds is not known. Germline lookup yields CDR1 LGHNA and CDR2 YSLEER. The CDR3 runs to 14 residues. V was cut by 1 base and J by 7 bases, with 13 bases left in between. The chain recombines TRBV4-3 with TRBJ2-5, with a tentative D call TRBD2 (7 bases). The source material was PBMCs, sequenced either directly or after in vitro stimulation (not recorded which). This TCR derives from a human donor in good health (CMV status not recorded). Some clones in this sample may be carry-over from other donors' samples. CDR3 coding DNA: TGCGCCAGCAGCCAAGCCGGGGGCGGGGGGACCCAGTACTTC. As protein: CASSQAGGGGTQYF.